The 23 T cell receptor beta chains below come from one sample, sequenced in a study of post-analysis software for immune sequencing data. Study conclusions and caveats: Patients had higher frequencies than controls of roughly five TRBV segments, including TRBV5-6, TRBV5-1 and TRBV20-1.

Unique molecular identifiers featured in each of the TCR beta cDNA libraries. TCRdb passed the PCR reads through MiXCR, listing each CDR3 protein once. The sample has some 890,000 distinct CDR3 sequences, under 70% seen once. The antigens these receptors bind are not known. The sequenced sample was blood. These receptors all stem from a girl aged 5-17 years with multiple sclerosis.

This chain joins TRBV5-1 and TRBJ2-6; no firm D call. Per the germline V gene, CDR1 is SGHRS and CDR2 is YFSETQ. The CDR3 is 17 residues long. V shed 4 bases and J shed 0 bases, with 14 bases lying between them. The chain's CDR3 is CASSLHFSVSGANVLTF. The DNA of the CDR3 is TGCGCCAGCAGCCTGCACTTCAGCGTCTCTGGGGCCAACGTCCTGACTTTC. Variable domain in full (rest from reference TRBV5-1 and TRBJ2-6): KAGVTQTPRYLIKTRGQQVTLSCSPISGHRSVSWYQQTPGQGLQFLFEYFSETQRNKGNFPGRFSGRQFSNSRSEMNVSTLELGDSALYLCASSLHFSVSGANVLTFGAGSRLTVL.

This sequence joins TRBV15 and TRBJ2-5, with TRBD2 as a possible D gene (5 bases). The V end lost 2 bases, the J end lost 2 bases, and 15 bases lay between the germline ends. The CDR3 runs to 16 residues. Germline V gene lookup returns CDR1 LNHNV and CDR2 YYDKDF (reference sequence). CDR3 coding DNA: TGTGCCACCAGCAGACCTAGCAGAGCAGGACAAGAGACCCAGTACTTC. This codes for CATSRPSRAGQETQYF.

The rearrangement uses TRBV9 and TRBJ2-7; 12 bases agree with TRBD2. Germline V gives CDR1 SGDLS, CDR2 YYNGEE. The CDR3 extends over 16 amino acids. V lost 2 bases to trimming and J lost 2 bases; unmatched junction nucleotides: 5. The CDR3 sequence is CASSVIGTSGPYEQYF. The CDR3 DNA reads TGTGCCAGCAGCGTCATCGGGACTAGCGGGCCCTACGAGCAGTACTTC.

This sequence joins TRBV6-5 and TRBJ2-4, with TRBD2 as a possible D gene (6 bases). V lost 2 bases, J lost 13 bases, and 15 bases lay in between. The CDR3 totals 13 residues. Germline V gene lookup returns CDR1 MNHEY and CDR2 SVGAGI. DNA for the CDR3: TGTGCCAGCAGTTACGCCTGGAGTGCGGGGCAGTACTTC. It specifies CASSYAWSAGQYF.

A few counts support this clonotype. This chain links TRBV5-1 with TRBJ1-2, with 10 positions matching TRBD1. Trimming took 4 bases from V and 8 from J; bases not matched to a gene: 11. This CDR3 has 15 residues. CDR1 SGHRS and CDR2 YFSETQ come from the germline V gene. Here the CDR3 DNA reads TGCGCCAGCAGCGCGGCCGGGACAGGGGATCACGGCTACACCTTC. This gives the protein CASSAAGTGDHGYTF.

There are many counts of this clonotype. The V gene is TRBV7-9, the J gene TRBJ2-1, with 7 bases matching TRBD2. V lost 5 bases, J lost 5 bases, and 6 bases stayed unmatched. Germline V gene lookup returns CDR1 SEHNR and CDR2 FQNEAQ (reference sequence). This CDR3 is built from 14 residues. As DNA, the CDR3 is TGTGCCAGCAGCGATCGCCGGGGGGACAATGAGCAGTTCTTC. As protein: CASSDRRGDNEQFF. Supplemented by reference TRBV7-9 and TRBJ2-1, the full variable domain reads DTGVSQNPRHKITKRGQNVTFRCDPISEHNRLYWYRQTLGQGPEFLTYFQNEAQLEKSRLLSDRFSAERPKGSFSTLEIQRTEQGDSAMYLCASSDRRGDNEQFFGPGTRLTVL.

This chain joins TRBV7-9 and TRBJ2-5; 7 positions match TRBD2. Per the germline V gene, CDR1 is SEHNR and CDR2 is FQNEAQ (reference sequence). The V and J ends lost 2 bases and 4 bases, in that order; junction bases with no gene match: 10. CDR3 size: 16 residues. This CDR3 is CASSLTATGGRETQYF. The CDR3 region has the DNA TGTGCCAGCAGCTTAACGGCGACGGGAGGTCGAGAGACCCAGTACTTC.

The chain employs TRBV20-1 and TRBJ2-3, with D perhaps TRBD2 (6 bases). The CDR3 runs 15 residues. CDR1 is DFQATT and CDR2 is SNEGSKA in the germline V gene (reference sequence). V was shortened by 3 bases and J by 2 bases, with 15 bases between the two germline ends. The CDR3 loop is CSASLSRGFTDTQYF. The CDR3 DNA is TGCAGTGCTAGCCTCTCGCGGGGATTCACAGATACGCAGTATTTT.

This clonotype was found once. The chain has TRBV7-2 and TRBJ2-3; D is perhaps TRBD1 or TRBD2 (5 bases each). Germline CDR1 and CDR2: SGHTA and FQGNSA. The CDR3 covers 16 residues. V shed 1 base and J shed 6 bases, with 17 bases lying between them. The CDR3 protein is CASSLVGGMPSDTQYF. The CDR3 region has the DNA TGTGCCAGCAGCTTAGTTGGGGGAATGCCTTCCGATACGCAGTATTTT.

The gene calls are TRBV6-4 and TRBJ2-1; D is ambiguous. CDR1 and CDR2 (germline): MRHNA, SNTAGT. CDR3 length: 15 amino acids. The V end was cut by 0 bases, the J end by 1 base, with 7 bases between. CDR3 nucleotide sequence: TGTGCCAGCAGTGACTCAAGCTTTTCCTACAATGAGCAGTTCTTC. The encoded protein is CASSDSSFSYNEQFF.

The chain combines TRBV20-1 with TRBJ2-5; D uncertain. V lost 1 base to trimming and J lost 0 bases, with 9 bases between them. The CDR3 has 14 amino acids. Looked up from germline, CDR1 is DFQATT and CDR2 is SNEGSKA (reference sequence). CDR3 protein: CSARVSRDQETQYF. The DNA for the CDR3 is TGCAGTGCTAGAGTCTCCCGTGACCAAGAGACCCAGTACTTC.

The rearrangement links TRBV7-9 to TRBJ2-1; 8 bases agree with TRBD2. The CDR3 consists of 18 residues. Germline CDR1 is SEHNR and CDR2 is FQNEAQ (reference sequence). With 5 bases clipped from V and 0 bases from J, the junction kept 12 bases outside the gene matches. The CDR3 sequence: CASSPPSTSGGSYNEQFF. DNA for the CDR3: TGTGCCAGCAGCCCACCTTCTACTAGCGGTGGCTCCTACAATGAGCAGTTCTTC.

J is TRBJ1-6 and V is TRBV6-5; perhaps TRBD1 as D (6 bases). The CDR3 is made up of 17 amino acids. Germline values: CDR1 MNHEY, CDR2 SVGAGI. V lost 2 bases to trimming and J lost 8 bases, with 19 bases between them. The CDR3 protein is CASSYRSDSIGHSPLHF. The CDR3 nucleotides are TGTGCCAGCAGTTACCGTTCGGACAGTATAGGTCATTCACCCCTCCACTTT.

The chain links TRBV4-1 to TRBJ2-1; the D gene could be TRBD1 or TRBD2 (5 bases each). The V end lost 0 bases, the J end lost 8 bases, and 17 bases lay between the germline ends. CDR3 length: 16 amino acids. Germline V CDR1 and CDR2: MGHRA, YSYEKL. The DNA for the CDR3 is TGCGCCAGCAGCCAAGAGGGACGGTTACCGGGCGATGAGCAGTTCTTC. This encodes CASSQEGRLPGDEQFF.

There are a few counts of this clonotype. V usage is TRBV3-1 and J usage is TRBJ2-7; TRBD2 might be the D (5 bases). Trimming took off 4 bases at V and 3 bases at J, with 10 bases between the two ends. Germline assignment: CDR1 LGHDT and CDR2 YNNKEL (reference sequence). This CDR3 has 13 amino acids. CDR3 loop: CASSRQGLYEQYF. The CDR3 region has the DNA TGTGCCAGCAGCCGACAAGGACTCTACGAGCAGTACTTC.

The chain is built from TRBV20-1 and TRBJ1-4; no definite D call. Per the germline V gene, CDR1 is DFQATT and CDR2 is SNEGSKA (reference sequence). The CDR3 extends over 11 amino acids. V was trimmed by 3 bases and J by 10 bases, leaving 9 bases between them. CDR3 amino acids: CSAREVGKLFF. Written as DNA, the CDR3 is TGCAGTGCTAGGGAGGTGGGAAAACTGTTTTTT.

The J gene is TRBJ1-4, the V gene TRBV10-3, with a weak D call TRBD1 (5 bases). Deletions cut 8 bases from V and 8 bases from J, with 15 bases between. CDR1 is ENHRY and CDR2 is SYGVKD in the germline V gene. This CDR3 has 13 residues. The DNA of the CDR3 is TGTGCCATCGGAGGAGGGACCGGGGAAAAACTGTTTTTT. It codes for CAIGGGTGEKLFF.

The V call is TRBV6-5, the J call TRBJ2-6; D remains unclear. CDR1 is MNHEY, CDR2 SVGAGI, per germline. The CDR3 is 16 amino acids. The ends were cut back, 0 bases at V and 3 bases at J, with 9 bases in the middle. The CDR3 coding sequence is TGTGCCAGCAGTTACTCGAAGGCCTATGGGGCCAACGTCCTGACTTTC. It codes for CASSYSKAYGANVLTF.

The V call is TRBV11-3, the J call TRBJ2-3; 8 bases line up with TRBD2. Germline values: CDR1 SGHNT, CDR2 YENEEA. This CDR3 is built from 15 residues. V lost 5 bases to trimming and J lost 1 base; unmatched junction nucleotides: 5. This CDR3 is CASSKERERTDTQYF. CDR3 DNA sequence: TGTGCCAGCAGCAAGGAGCGGGAGCGCACAGATACGCAGTATTTT.

The rearrangement links TRBV29-1 to TRBJ2-7; D gene uncertain. The J call could be wrong; TRBJ2-5 is a better fit for the DNA end. The CDR3 totals 12 residues. Germline V gene lookup returns CDR1 SQVTM and CDR2 ANQGSEA. The CDR3 DNA reads TGCAGCGTTGAAGATCGGCTCCAGACCCAGTACTTC. Translated: CSVEDRLQTQYF.

This clonotype came up once. The CDR3 nucleotides are TGCGCCAGCAGCTCCCAACTAGTAGCGGGGGGCACAGATACGCAGTATTTT. Translation gives CASSSQLVAGGTDTQYF. This chain uses TRBV5-1 with TRBJ2-3; TRBD2 aligns across 9 bases. This CDR3 is built from 17 residues. Per the germline V gene, CDR1 is SGHRS and CDR2 is YFSETQ. V was pared by 3 bases and J by 1 base, with 9 bases of the junction left unmatched.

The gene calls are TRBV5-1 and TRBJ2-5; TRBD1 aligns across 8 bases. The J call is uncertain, as TRBJ2-7 better fits the DNA end. The CDR3 extends over 15 amino acids. Germline CDR1 is SGHRS and CDR2 is YFSETQ. Written as DNA, the CDR3 is TGCGCCAGCAGCTCATGTGGACAGGGACTCTACGAGCAGTACTTC. Translated, it gives CASSSCGQGLYEQYF.

The table lists this clonotype with a few counts. The CDR3 protein is CASSAQTSGRSYEQYF. In DNA form, the CDR3 reads TGTGCCAGCAGTGCCCAGACTAGCGGACGCTCCTACGAGCAGTACTTC. The chain recombines TRBV6-1 with TRBJ2-7, with TRBD2 matching over 9 bases. This CDR3 is 16 amino acids long. Germline V gene lookup returns CDR1 MNHNS and CDR2 SASEGT. Unmatched junction bases numbered 7, after V lost 4 bases and J lost 0 bases.